A single sample gave rise to the 29 T cell receptor beta chains below, sequenced in a study of blood T cell repertoires in COVID-19. The data were produced by immunoSEQ multiplex PCR, yet TCRdb's version contains in-frame clones alone and is incomplete. The sample yields fewer than 400,000 clones, roughly nine tenths seen once. The material sequenced was PBMCs or T cells enriched from blood (not recorded which). These receptors originate from a woman aged 30 to 39 who had recovered from COVID-19.

J is TRBJ2-1 and V is TRBV27, with 9 bases aligning to TRBD2. V dropped 10 bases and J dropped 4; count of bases not matched to a gene: 8. The CDR3 spans 14 residues. Germline lookup yields CDR1 MNHEY and CDR2 SMNVEV (reference sequence). CDR3 DNA sequence: TGTGCCACCGTAGCGGGAGAGCCTTACAATGAGCAGTTCTTC. As protein: CATVAGEPYNEQFF.

V usage is TRBV11-2 and J usage is TRBJ2-1, with D perhaps matching TRBD1 (6 bases). The CDR3 sequence is 14 residues long. CDR1 is SGHAT and CDR2 is FQNNGV in the germline V gene. Deletions cut 0 bases from V and 7 bases from J, with 10 bases between. CDR3 sequence: CASSLDWQGNEQFF. Here the CDR3 DNA reads TGTGCCAGCAGCTTAGATTGGCAGGGGAATGAGCAGTTCTTC. Full variable domain (outside the CDR3, taken from reference TRBV11-2 and TRBJ2-1): EAGVAQSPRYKIIEKRQSVAFWCNPISGHATLYWYQQILGQGPKLLIQFQNNGVVDDSQLPKDRFSAERLKGVDSTLKIQPAKLEDSAVYLCASSLDWQGNEQFFGPGTRLTVL.

The rearrangement uses TRBV27 and TRBJ1-2; 9 bases align to TRBD1. The CDR3 is 18 amino acids. Germline CDR1 MNHEY, CDR2 SMNVEV (reference sequence). J lost 4 bases, V lost 1 base, and 13 bases had no gene match. CDR3 coding DNA: TGTGCCAGCAGTTTATATTCGGGACAGGGTTTTTTTGTCTATGGCTACACCTTC. Translating gives CASSLYSGQGFFVYGYTF.

The CDR3 coding sequence is TGTGCCAGCAGCTCTAAACAGGGCCTGACGAACACTGAAGCTTTCTTT. Protein product: CASSSKQGLTNTEAFF. The genes are TRBV5-5 and TRBJ1-1; weak D call: TRBD1 (6 bases). CDR1 and CDR2 from the germline V gene are SGHKS and YYEKEE (reference sequence). V lost 3 bases, J lost 1 base, and 16 bases lay in between. The CDR3 loop spans 16 amino acids. Looking up the rest from reference TRBV5-5 and TRBJ1-1 gives the full variable domain: DAGVTQSPTHLIKTRGQQVTLRCSPISGHKSVSWYQQVLGQGPQFIFQYYEKEERGRGNFPDRFSARQFPNYSSELNVNALLLGDSALYLCASSSKQGLTNTEAFFGQGTRLTVV.

V usage is TRBV28 and J usage is TRBJ2-5, with TRBD2 matching over 9 bases. The length of the CDR3 is 15 residues. Germline values: CDR1 MDHEN, CDR2 SYDVKM. V trimming: 5 bases; J trimming: 3 bases; junction bases outside the gene matches: 7. The CDR3 region is CASSSLAGKKETQYF. The CDR3 DNA reads as TGTGCCAGCAGTAGTCTAGCGGGGAAAAAAGAGACCCAGTACTTC.

V usage is TRBV5-1 and J usage is TRBJ1-6, with D possibly TRBD1 on 5 matching bases. The length of the CDR3 is 14 residues. CDR1 is SGHRS, CDR2 YFSETQ, per germline. V was clipped by 5 bases and J by 6 bases, with 12 bases between them. CDR3 bases: TGCGCCAGCAGGACAGAGCCTTCTAATTCACCCCTCCACTTT. Its translation is CASRTEPSNSPLHF.

This clone is a singleton in its sample. One end of the junction fails to match germline, which may point to a read error. This chain links TRBV7-7 with TRBJ2-2; 13 bases are a match to TRBD2. The CDR3 loop spans 15 amino acids. The V gene's germline CDR1 is SSHAT and CDR2 FNYEAQ (reference sequence). The CDR3 loop is CASSRTSGGTGELFF. The CDR3 region has the DNA TGTGCTAGCAGTCGGACTAGCGGGGGCACCGGGGAGCTGTTTTTT.

This clone was observed a single time. The J gene is TRBJ2-1, the V gene TRBV4-1; 7 bases line up with TRBD1. The CDR3 covers 16 residues. Germline V gives CDR1 MGHRA, CDR2 YSYEKL. After removal of 1 base from V and 4 bases from J, the junction contained 7 bases not matched to a gene. The CDR3 region is CASSQGGTATYNEQFF. CDR3 coding DNA: TGCGCCAGCAGCCAAGGGGGGACAGCCACATACAATGAGCAGTTCTTC.

The chain carries TRBV7-2 and TRBJ1-2; tentative D call: TRBD1 (5 bases). Trimming shortened V by 8 bases and J by 3 bases, and 7 bases separated the two germline ends. Germline lookup yields CDR1 SGHTA and CDR2 FQGNSA. The CDR3 loop spans 11 amino acids. In DNA form, the CDR3 reads TGTGCCAGCGGGGGGGACTATGGCTACACCTTC. This sequence encodes CASGGDYGYTF.

The J gene is TRBJ1-2, the V gene TRBV5-6; 7 bases are a match to TRBD1. There are 15 residues in the CDR3. The junction had 2 bases not matched to a gene; V was cut back by 0 bases and J by 0 bases. From germline, CDR1 is SGHDT and CDR2 YYEEEE. CDR3 nucleotides: TGTGCCAGCAGCTTGGCCAGGGGGTCTAACTATGGCTACACCTTC. Residues: CASSLARGSNYGYTF.

The CDR3: CASSSARDPYEQYF. CDR3 DNA: TGTGCCAGCAGCTCCGCGAGGGATCCCTACGAGCAGTACTTC. This rearrangement joins TRBV7-9 to TRBJ2-7, with D tentatively TRBD2 (5 bases). Between the trimmed V and J ends, which lost 4 bases and 2 bases, there was a span of 12 bases. Germline-derived CDR1 and CDR2 are SEHNR and FQNEAQ (reference sequence). This CDR3 has 14 residues. The full variable domain, rest sourced from reference TRBV7-9 and TRBJ2-7, is DTGVSQNPRHKITKRGQNVTFRCDPISEHNRLYWYRQTLGQGPEFLTYFQNEAQLEKSRLLSDRFSAERPKGSFSTLEIQRTEQGDSAMYLCASSSARDPYEQYFGPGTRLTVT.

The chain is built from TRBV6-2 or TRBV6-3 and TRBJ2-7, with 13 bases that match TRBD2. This CDR3 comprises 16 residues. Germline trimming cut 5 bases from V and 0 bases from J; bases unmatched to any gene: 4. In germline, CDR1 is MNHEY, CDR2 SVGEGT. The CDR3 DNA reads as TGTGCCAGCAGTCGACTAGCGGGGGGCCTCTCCTACGAGCAGTACTTC. Amino acid sequence: CASSRLAGGLSYEQYF.

This rearrangement joins TRBV5-8 to TRBJ2-3; D is perhaps TRBD2 (6 bases). The germline V and J ends were trimmed by 4 bases and 2 bases, with 14 bases remaining between them. This CDR3 is 15 amino acids long. Germline loops: CDR1 SGHTS, CDR2 YDEGEE. CDR3 DNA: TGTGCCAGCAGCCTGACTAGGCAAACCACAGATACGCAGTATTTT. This codes for CASSLTRQTTDTQYF.

Written as DNA, the CDR3 is TGTGCCAGCAGCTTAGCCGGGACACCCGGGCGGACTAATGAAAAACTGTTTTTT. Encoded protein: CASSLAGTPGRTNEKLFF. This sequence joins TRBV7-2 and TRBJ1-4; TRBD1 is a possible D gene (6 bases). CDR1 is SGHTA, CDR2 FQGNSA, per germline. V lost 0 bases and J 2 bases, leaving 16 bases between the germline ends. The CDR3 is 18 amino acids.

To note about this clone: Additional DNA sequences in this sample encode the identical CDR3. The rearrangement uses TRBV28 and TRBJ1-5, with 10 positions matching TRBD1. The CDR3 is 14 amino acids. Germline CDR1 and CDR2: MDHEN and SYDVKM. The V segment lost 5 bases and the J segment 6 bases; nucleotides outside the gene matches: 4. CDR3 sequence reads: CASSLGQGVQPQHF. The CDR3 nucleotides read TGTGCCAGCAGTCTCGGACAGGGGGTTCAGCCCCAGCATTTT. Based on the CDR3 plus reference TRBV28 and TRBJ1-5, the full variable domain is DVKVTQSSRYLVKRTGEKVFLECVQDMDHENMFWYRQDPGLGLRLIYFSYDVKMKEKGDIPEGYSVSREKKERFSLILESASTNQTSMYLCASSLGQGVQPQHFGDGTRLSIL.

J is TRBJ2-7 and V is TRBV19; TRBD1 might be the D (6 bases). V lost 6 bases and J 0 bases, leaving 9 bases between the germline ends. The CDR3 length is 13 residues. CDR1 is LNHDA, CDR2 SQIVND, per germline (reference sequence). CDR3 DNA: TGTGCCAGTAGCCCGGACAGCTCCTACGAGCAGTACTTC. This gives the protein CASSPDSSYEQYF.

The chain is built from TRBV7-9 and TRBJ2-3; the D is unclear. Germline V gene lookup returns CDR1 SEHNR and CDR2 FQNEAQ (reference sequence). Trimming cost V 4 bases and J 3 bases, with 8 bases left between them. This CDR3 region has 13 residues. CDR3 loop: CASSSGGTDTQYF. The CDR3, as DNA: TGTGCCAGCAGCTCGGGTGGGACAGATACGCAGTATTTT.

V and J are TRBV3-1 (or the pseudogene TRBV3-2) and TRBJ2-2, with 9 bases that match TRBD2. V lost 1 base to trimming and J lost 8 bases; unmatched junction nucleotides: 8. Germline V gene data show CDR1 as LGHDT and CDR2 as YNNKEL (reference sequence). This CDR3 contains 16 residues. Here the CDR3 reads CASSQARGGVLGELFF. Written as DNA, the CDR3 is TGTGCCAGCAGCCAAGCGCGCGGGGGGGTTCTTGGGGAGCTGTTTTTT.

The sample holds a few counts of this clone. V usage is TRBV19 and J usage is TRBJ2-7; D may be TRBD1 (5 bases). CDR1 and CDR2 from the germline V gene are LNHDA and SQIVND (reference sequence). With 3 bases removed from V and 0 bases from J, the gap between germline ends came to 12 bases. The CDR3 has 15 residues. The CDR3 DNA sequence: TGTGCCAGTAGTATGGGGCCCAGGACCTCCTACGAGCAGTACTTC. It is translated as CASSMGPRTSYEQYF.

This chain links TRBV28 with TRBJ2-1; TRBD2 might be the D (5 bases). The V gene lost 3 bases and the J gene lost 5 bases, with 14 bases spanning the gap. The length of the CDR3 is 15 residues. Germline CDR1 is MDHEN and CDR2 is SYDVKM. CDR3 bases: TGTGCCAGCAGTTTCGGACTGACTCGTGACAATGAGCAGTTCTTC. The encoded protein is CASSFGLTRDNEQFF.

This rearrangement joins TRBV28 to TRBJ1-5; 9 bases are shared with TRBD1. The CDR3 loop spans 16 amino acids. With 6 bases clipped from V and 2 bases from J, the junction kept 8 bases outside the gene matches. The germline V gene has CDR1 MDHEN and CDR2 SYDVKM. The CDR3 reads CASSGTGGAGNQPQHF. The CDR3 coding sequence is TGTGCCAGCAGCGGAACAGGGGGCGCGGGCAATCAGCCCCAGCATTTT. The full variable domain, with the rest looked up from reference TRBV28 and TRBJ1-5, is DVKVTQSSRYLVKRTGEKVFLECVQDMDHENMFWYRQDPGLGLRLIYFSYDVKMKEKGDIPEGYSVSREKKERFSLILESASTNQTSMYLCASSGTGGAGNQPQHFGDGTRLSIL.

The J gene is TRBJ2-1, the V gene TRBV4-1; 8 bases align to TRBD2. CDR1 MGHRA and CDR2 YSYEKL come from the germline V gene. Germline trimming cut 5 bases from V and 6 bases from J; bases unmatched to any gene: 15. CDR3 size: 17 residues. DNA of the CDR3: TGCGCCAGCAGCTCACCGCCGGGACTAGAATTATCCAATGAGCAGTTCTTC. It translates to CASSSPPGLELSNEQFF.

This clone was found once. The genes are TRBV2 and TRBJ2-7; 11 nucleotides agree with TRBD2. Germline CDR1 is SNHLY and CDR2 is FYNNEI. Trimming took 6 bases from V and 1 from J; bases not matched to a gene: 5. The CDR3 length is 15 residues. CDR3 sequence reads: CASRQPSGGSYEQYF. For the CDR3, the DNA is TGTGCCAGCAGACAACCTAGCGGGGGGTCCTACGAGCAGTACTTC.

The V and J genes are TRBV4-1 and TRBJ2-7, with 10 bases that match TRBD1. CDR1 and CDR2 (germline): MGHRA, YSYEKL. The CDR3 covers 17 residues. Trimming removed 4 bases from V and 1 base from J; junction bases left unmatched: 10. The CDR3 sequence: CASSRRDRGRVSYEQYF. The DNA for the CDR3 is TGCGCCAGCAGCCGCCGCGACAGGGGGCGGGTTTCCTACGAGCAGTACTTC.

The chain employs TRBV6-5 and TRBJ1-3; TRBD1 aligns across 7 bases. The ends lost 5 bases at V and 2 bases at J; junction bases unmatched: 6. CDR1 and CDR2 from the germline V gene are MNHEY and SVGAGI. The CDR3 runs to 15 residues. CDR3 protein: CASSTQGKTGNTIYF. CDR3 in DNA: TGTGCCAGCAGTACACAGGGGAAGACTGGAAACACCATATATTTT.

The J gene is TRBJ1-3, the V gene TRBV7-3, with TRBD1 matching over 11 bases. CDR3 length: 17 amino acids. V shed 5 bases, J shed 8 bases, and the junction held 14 bases outside the gene matches. CDR1 and CDR2 (germline): SGHTA, FQGTGA. DNA of the CDR3: TGTGCCAGCAGCCTTGGGACAGGGGGAGGACCGGGGGACACCATATATTTT. Translation gives CASSLGTGGGPGDTIYF.

The chain joins TRBV4-1 to TRBJ1-4; tentative D call: TRBD1 (5 bases). Germline assignment: CDR1 MGHRA and CDR2 YSYEKL. V was trimmed by 4 bases and J by 8 bases, leaving 11 bases between them. The CDR3 has 13 residues. CDR3 nucleotides: TGCGCCAGCAGCCCACCTCAGGGAGAAAAACTGTTTTTT. Its protein is CASSPPQGEKLFF.

This clone has a single count. This chain connects TRBV19 to TRBJ1-6, with D uncertain. The CDR3 loop spans 14 amino acids. Germline V gene lookup returns CDR1 LNHDA and CDR2 SQIVND (reference sequence). The V and J ends lost 7 bases and 7 bases respectively, with 14 bases between them. CDR3 nucleotide sequence: TGTGCCAGTACCCTATACAGAGGGAATTCACCCCTCCACTTT. As protein: CASTLYRGNSPLHF.

There are a few counts of this clone. DNA for the CDR3: TGTGCCAGCAGTTTTCAGGGTGGGACAGGGGTGGGTATGGGGCAGTTCTTC. Amino acid sequence: CASSFQGGTGVGMGQFF. This chain uses TRBV28 with TRBJ2-1; the match to TRBD1 covers 10 bases. Unmatched junction bases numbered 17, after V lost 3 bases and J lost 12 bases. The CDR3 runs to 17 residues. Germline-derived CDR1 and CDR2 are MDHEN and SYDVKM.